This T cell receptor (beta chain) stems from a study of cytomegalovirus exposure and HLA in healthy donors. This PCR relied on a set of 60 Vbeta primers and 13 Jbeta primers. The data were produced by immunoSEQ multiplex PCR, yet TCRdb's version contains in-frame clones alone and is incomplete. Counted here are some 100,000 clones, around 76% occurring once; the ten biggest clones make up about 16%. Findings and limits, study-wide: Later work associated roughly 17,000 TCR beta sequences with HLA alleles at 0.05 false discovery rate. Later on, a genetic analysis was performed. It linked a missense variant in DCLRE1C with V- and J-gene trimming of TCR beta.

This clone was seen more than once but under ten times. Its antigen is currently unknown. Germline-derived CDR1 and CDR2 are SGHTA and FQGNSA. The CDR3 covers 15 residues. Between the trimmed V and J ends, which lost 5 bases and 7 bases, there was a span of 17 bases. The sequence was collected from a man aged 45-60 years in good health and CMV-seropositive. Source material: PBMCs. This chain joins TRBV7-2 and TRBJ1-4; D may be TRBD1 (5 bases). CDR3 bases: TGTGCCAGCAGCCCGAGTGGGGGGAAGGGTGAAAAACTGTTTTTT. Translation: CASSPSGGKGEKLFF.